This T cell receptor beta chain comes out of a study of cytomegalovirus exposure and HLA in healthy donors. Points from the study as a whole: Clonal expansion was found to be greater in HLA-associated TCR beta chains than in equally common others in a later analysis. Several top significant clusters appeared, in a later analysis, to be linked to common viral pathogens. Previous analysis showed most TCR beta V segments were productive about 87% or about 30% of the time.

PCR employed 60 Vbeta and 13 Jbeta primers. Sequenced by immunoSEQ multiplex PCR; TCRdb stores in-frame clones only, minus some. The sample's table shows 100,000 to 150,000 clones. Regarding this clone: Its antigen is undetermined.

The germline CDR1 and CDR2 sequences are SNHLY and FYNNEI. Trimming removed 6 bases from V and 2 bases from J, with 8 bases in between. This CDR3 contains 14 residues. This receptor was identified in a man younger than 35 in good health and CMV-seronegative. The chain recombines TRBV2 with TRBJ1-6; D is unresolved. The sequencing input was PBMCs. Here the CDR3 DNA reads TGTGCCAGCAGGGGAGCCACCTATAATTCACCCCTCCACTTT. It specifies CASRGATYNSPLHF.